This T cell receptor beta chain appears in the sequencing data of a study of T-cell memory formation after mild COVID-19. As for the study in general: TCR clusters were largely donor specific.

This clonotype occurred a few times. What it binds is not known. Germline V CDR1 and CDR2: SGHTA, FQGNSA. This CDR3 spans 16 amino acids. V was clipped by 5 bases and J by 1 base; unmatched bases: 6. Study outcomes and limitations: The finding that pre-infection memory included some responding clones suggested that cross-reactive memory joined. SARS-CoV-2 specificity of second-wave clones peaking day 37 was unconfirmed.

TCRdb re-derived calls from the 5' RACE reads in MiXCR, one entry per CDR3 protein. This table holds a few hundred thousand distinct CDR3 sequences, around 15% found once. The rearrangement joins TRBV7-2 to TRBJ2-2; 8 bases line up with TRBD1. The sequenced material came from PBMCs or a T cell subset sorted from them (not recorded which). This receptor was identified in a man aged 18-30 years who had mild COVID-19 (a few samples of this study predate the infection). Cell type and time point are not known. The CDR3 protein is CASSQAGTGNTGELFF. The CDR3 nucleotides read TGTGCCAGCAGCCAAGCCGGGACAGGGAACACCGGGGAGCTGTTTTTT.